One and the same sample provided the 23 T cell receptor beta chains below, sequenced in a study of regulatory T cells in long-lasting Graves disease. Arm-PCR of CDR3 regions with iRepertoire HTBI primers generated TCR beta libraries. TCRdb re-called the multiplex PCR reads through MiXCR, storing one row per CDR3 protein. Among 360,000 or so distinct CDR3 sequences listed, over 15% were seen once. The sample's time point: newly diagnosed GD, antithyroid drugs for less than 3 months. PBMC-derived RNA was used for the TCR library. Another study also made use of these data, one on T cells in Graves' hyperthyroidism and ophthalmopathy.

The input for sequencing was peripheral blood mononuclear cells (PBMCs), taken at new diagnosis, from a patient treated with antithyroid drugs. The receptors derive from a man aged 35-49 years with Graves disease.

This clonotype has ten or more counts. The chain recombines TRBV4-1 with TRBJ1-3; no clear D gene. The V gene lost 0 bases and the J gene lost 4 bases, with 10 bases spanning the gap. The CDR3 consists of 15 residues. Germline V gives CDR1 MGHRA, CDR2 YSYEKL. The CDR3 protein is CASSQDGPGGNTIYF. The DNA for the CDR3 is TGCGCCAGCAGCCAAGATGGACCGGGCGGAAACACCATATATTTT.

This clonotype occurred a few times. The V gene is TRBV7-2, the J gene TRBJ2-7; 7 positions match TRBD1. CDR1 is SGHTA and CDR2 is FQGNSA in the germline V gene. The J segment lost 2 bases and the V segment lost 5 bases, leaving 6 bases of the junction unmatched. CDR3 size: 14 residues. The CDR3: CASSNRQGPYEQYF. CDR3 nucleotides: TGTGCCAGCAGCAATAGACAGGGCCCCTACGAGCAGTACTTC.

This clonotype was counted at least ten times. The CDR3 sequence is CASSLSTVYNEQFF. Here the CDR3 DNA reads TGTGCCAGCAGCTTATCCACAGTCTACAATGAGCAGTTCTTC. The V gene is TRBV11-3, the J gene TRBJ2-1, with no clear D. Germline V gives CDR1 SGHNT, CDR2 YENEEA. The CDR3 is 14 amino acids. Trimming left V 2 bases short and J 3 bases short, with 8 bases between.

This clonotype was recorded at least ten times. The rearrangement joins TRBV2 to TRBJ2-2, with 7 bases matching TRBD2. The CDR3 is 17 residues long. CDR1 is SNHLY and CDR2 is FYNNEI in the germline V gene. V trimming: 1 base; J trimming: 2 bases; junction bases outside the gene matches: 7. The CDR3 DNA sequence: TGTGCCAGCAGTGAAGGGGCAGGGACTATCAACACCGGGGAGCTGTTTTTT. Protein: CASSEGAGTINTGELFF.

This clonotype was seen repeatedly, ten times or more. The chain links TRBV20-1 to TRBJ1-5, with D possibly TRBD1 on 6 matching bases. CDR3 length: 14 amino acids. Deletions cut 3 bases from V and 5 bases from J, with 14 bases between. The germline V gene has CDR1 DFQATT and CDR2 SNEGSKA (reference sequence). CDR3 in amino acids: CSARRGDTDQPQHF. The CDR3 coding sequence is TGCAGTGCTAGGCGGGGGGACACAGATCAGCCCCAGCATTTT.

Of note for this clonotype: This clone may be a read error of a much larger clone one base away. V and J are TRBV18 and TRBJ2-7; the D gene is possibly TRBD1 (5 bases). The CDR3 consists of 15 residues. In germline, CDR1 is KGHSH, CDR2 LQKENI. The V end was cut by 1 base, the J end by 7 bases, with 17 bases between. The CDR3 DNA is TGTGCCAGCTCACCACGTCTCCAGGGCCGTCTGGAGCAGTACTTC. Translating gives CASSPRLQGRLEQYF. The entire variable domain, with the rest obtained from reference TRBV18 and TRBJ2-7, is as follows: NAGVMQNPRHLVRRRGQEARLRCSPMKGHSHVYWYRQLPEEGLKFMVYLQKENIIDESGMPKERFSAEFPKEGPSILRIQQVVRGDSAAYFCASSPRLQGRLEQYFGPGTRLTVT.

This clonotype was observed at least ten times. V is TRBV5-4 and J is TRBJ2-5; 7 bases are a match to TRBD1. CDR3 length: 13 amino acids. Germline V gives CDR1 SGHNT, CDR2 YYREEE (reference sequence). The ends lost 4 bases at V and 9 bases at J; junction bases unmatched: 9. The CDR3 reads CASSRDRERSQYF. CDR3 DNA: TGTGCCAGCAGCCGCGACAGGGAGCGATCCCAGTACTTC.

The chain links TRBV5-5 to TRBJ2-2; TRBD2 agrees at 12 bases. Germline trimming cut 0 bases from V and 1 base from J; bases unmatched to any gene: 4. This CDR3 comprises 18 residues. Germline assignment: CDR1 SGHKS and CDR2 YYEKEE (reference sequence). The CDR3 loop reads CASSLDVLAGGNTGELFF. As DNA, the CDR3 is TGTGCCAGCAGCTTGGACGTACTAGCGGGGGGGAACACCGGGGAGCTGTTTTTT.

The rearrangement joins TRBV6-1 to TRBJ1-1; 8 bases map to TRBD1. The V segment lost 5 bases and the J segment 4 bases; nucleotides outside the gene matches: 6. Per germline, CDR1 MNHNS and CDR2 SASEGT. This CDR3 spans 14 amino acids. The chain's CDR3 is CASSRGDRTTEAFF. Written as DNA, the CDR3 is TGTGCCAGCAGTCGCGGGGACAGGACCACTGAAGCTTTCTTT.

Many counts were recorded for this clonotype. The chain combines TRBV7-3 with TRBJ2-3, with TRBD1 identical over 10 bases. Germline CDR1 SGHTA, CDR2 FQGTGA. Losses at the gene ends were 5 bases for V and 0 bases for J; bases not matched to a gene: 5. The CDR3 length is 16 residues. CDR3: CASSLTGGGSTDTQYF. Written as DNA, the CDR3 is TGTGCCAGCAGCCTGACAGGGGGCGGAAGCACAGATACGCAGTATTTT.

This clonotype was recorded at least ten times. The gene calls are TRBV28 and TRBJ2-5; D tentatively reads TRBD1 or TRBD2 (5 bases each). In germline, CDR1 is MDHEN, CDR2 SYDVKM. This CDR3 comprises 14 residues. Trimming stripped 4 bases from V and 1 base from J, with 10 bases between. The CDR3 DNA reads TGTGCCAGCAGTTCCTTAGGGACCCAAGAGACCCAGTACTTC. Its translation: CASSSLGTQETQYF.

This chain links TRBV9 with TRBJ2-1; 10 positions match TRBD2. Germline V CDR1 and CDR2: SGDLS, YYNGEE. V shed 4 bases and J 3 bases; nucleotides not matched to a gene: 7. The CDR3 totals 16 residues. DNA of the CDR3: TGTGCCAGCAGCCCCCCCGGGACTAGCGTCTACAATGAGCAGTTCTTC. Its translation: CASSPPGTSVYNEQFF. The full variable domain, with the rest looked up from reference TRBV9 and TRBJ2-1, is DSGVTQTPKHLITATGQRVTLRCSPRSGDLSVYWYQQSLDQGLQFLIQYYNGEERAKGNILERFSAQQFPDLHSELNLSSLELGDSALYFCASSPPGTSVYNEQFFGPGTRLTVL.

This clonotype has a count of ten or more. The V call is TRBV4-1, the J call TRBJ2-3, with a weak D call TRBD2 (6 bases). Germline V gene data show CDR1 as MGHRA and CDR2 as YSYEKL. V dropped 1 base and J dropped 2 bases, with 10 bases sitting between them. The CDR3 length is 15 residues. CDR3 coding DNA: TGCGCCAGCAGCCAAGGGCGGGGAAACACAGATACGCAGTATTTT. Its protein is CASSQGRGNTDTQYF.

The gene calls are TRBV28 and TRBJ2-7; either TRBD1 or TRBD2 may fit D (6 bases each). The CDR3 contains 12 residues. Germline CDR1 reads MDHEN; CDR2 reads SYDVKM. The germline V and J ends were trimmed by 7 bases and 4 bases, with 11 bases remaining between them. This chain's CDR3 is CASNGGSYEQYF. The CDR3 DNA is TGTGCCAGCAACGGGGGCTCTTACGAGCAGTACTTC.

This clonotype was seen many times. The chain employs TRBV7-3 and TRBJ2-1; weak D call: TRBD2 (5 bases). V was cut by 3 bases and J by 4 bases, with 7 bases left in between. This CDR3 contains 13 residues. Germline V gene lookup returns CDR1 SGHTA and CDR2 FQGTGA. Here the CDR3 reads CASSFTGYNEQFF. CDR3 nucleotide sequence: TGTGCCAGCAGCTTTACGGGATACAATGAGCAGTTCTTC.

This clonotype was seen only a few times. This chain uses TRBV29-1 with TRBJ2-7; 7 bases are a match to TRBD1. The CDR3 consists of 12 residues. Trimming removed 4 bases from V and 4 bases from J; junction bases left unmatched: 4. CDR1 is SQVTM, CDR2 ANQGSEA, per germline. In DNA form, the CDR3 reads TGCAGCGTTGGACAGGGCCTGTACGAGCAGTACTTC. It is translated as CSVGQGLYEQYF.

Many counts were recorded for this clonotype. This chain uses TRBV2 with TRBJ2-7; TRBD1 matches at 8 bases. The V segment lost 4 bases and the J segment 6 bases; nucleotides outside the gene matches: 5. CDR1 is SNHLY, CDR2 FYNNEI, per germline. The CDR3 is 13 residues long. CDR3 sequence: CASSGETGAEQYF. In nucleotides, the CDR3 is TGTGCCAGCAGTGGAGAGACAGGGGCCGAGCAGTACTTC.

J is TRBJ2-1 and V is TRBV7-8, with 8 positions matching TRBD2. Germline V gives CDR1 SGHVS, CDR2 FQNEAQ. Trimming cost V 4 bases and J 6 bases; bases outside gene matches: 5. The length of the CDR3 is 14 residues. The CDR3 nucleotides read TGTGCCAGCAGCTCACGGGGGGGCGGCAATGAGCAGTTCTTC. This sequence encodes CASSSRGGGNEQFF.

This clonotype has a count of ten or more. The chain couples TRBV20-1 to TRBJ2-3; maybe TRBD1 (6 bases). V lost 1 base and J lost 2, with 7 bases in between. Per the germline V gene, CDR1 is DFQATT and CDR2 is SNEGSKA (reference sequence). The CDR3 extends over 13 amino acids. The CDR3 loop is CSARGGHTDTQYF. CDR3 in DNA: TGCAGTGCTAGAGGGGGGCACACAGATACGCAGTATTTT.

The genes are TRBV18 and TRBJ2-2; 9 bases match TRBD1. There are 15 residues in the CDR3. From germline, CDR1 is KGHSH and CDR2 LQKENI. The V and J ends lost 6 bases and 7 bases, in that order; junction bases with no gene match: 9. DNA for the CDR3: TGTGCCAGCTCTCGGGGGACAGGGATGATCGGGGAGCTGTTTTTT. Translation: CASSRGTGMIGELFF.

This clonotype was picked up one time. The gene calls are TRBV11-2 and TRBJ2-7; 8 positions agree with TRBD1. Germline-derived CDR1 and CDR2 are SGHAT and FQNNGV. The CDR3 contains 15 residues. The ends lost 1 base at V and 5 bases at J; junction bases unmatched: 7. The CDR3 region has the DNA TGTGCCAGCAGCTTAGTGAGGCAGGGGGCCCACGAGCAGTACTTC. It encodes CASSLVRQGAHEQYF.

In its sample, this clonotype was seen many times. J is TRBJ2-1 and V is TRBV9; no clear D gene. Germline CDR1 SGDLS, CDR2 YYNGEE. Trimming took 0 bases from V and 0 from J, leaving 7 bases between them. The CDR3 is made up of 15 amino acids. The CDR3 is CASSVAPSSYNEQFF. CDR3 DNA: TGTGCCAGCAGCGTAGCCCCGAGCTCCTACAATGAGCAGTTCTTC.

This clonotype turned up a few times. A read error may explain this, as a much larger clone is one base away. The CDR3 does not end in the conserved phenylalanine or tryptophan, so this is likely a read error. The rearrangement links TRBV20-1 to TRBJ1-1; D gene ambiguous. Per the germline V gene, CDR1 is DFQATT and CDR2 is SNEGSKA (reference sequence). V was cut by 4 bases and J by 1 base, with 10 bases left in between. CDR3 length: 13 amino acids. CDR3: CSATRQTNTEAFS. DNA of the CDR3: TGCAGTGCTACACGGCAGACGAACACTGAAGCTTTCTCT.